The present T cell receptor (beta chain) was sequenced within a study of vaccination effects on CD4 cells after COVID-19. Study information: Vaccination of participants consisted of two doses of either the BNT162b2 or mRNA-1273 vaccine.

The CDR3 has 15 residues. The V gene's germline CDR1 is SGHAT and CDR2 FQNNGV. V dropped 1 base and J dropped 0 bases, with 7 bases sitting between them. With regard to this clone: Its specificity is unknown.

Whole-study findings and limits: Only a few convalescent patients and no early post-infection timepoints featured in the study. Late in the post-vaccination period, infection-induced and vaccine-induced clones underwent marked clonal contraction.

Sequenced by immunoSEQ multiplex PCR; TCRdb stores in-frame clones only, minus some. The sample records roughly 21,000 clones, under 85% being singletons. ViraFEST used viral peptide pools to expand antigen-specific CD4+ T cells before sequencing. Culture proceeded for approximately 10 days, and CD4+ T cells were then isolated. Neither prior SARS-CoV-2 infection nor positive nucleocapsid antibodies were present in the vaccine recipients. In culture with 9.5 to 10 IU/ml IL-2 and 8.5 to 10 ug/ml peptides, PBMC were grown at 1.5 million to 2 million per well. This TCR derives from a human donor who received a COVID-19 vaccine. Sample: CD4+ T cells from PBMCs cultured with HCoV-NL63 spike peptides, taken before COVID-19 vaccination. This sequence joins TRBV11-2 and TRBJ2-1; D gene unclear. CDR3 DNA: TGTGCCAGCAGCTTAGCGCCAAGCTCCTACAATGAGCAGTTCTTC. This encodes CASSLAPSSYNEQFF.